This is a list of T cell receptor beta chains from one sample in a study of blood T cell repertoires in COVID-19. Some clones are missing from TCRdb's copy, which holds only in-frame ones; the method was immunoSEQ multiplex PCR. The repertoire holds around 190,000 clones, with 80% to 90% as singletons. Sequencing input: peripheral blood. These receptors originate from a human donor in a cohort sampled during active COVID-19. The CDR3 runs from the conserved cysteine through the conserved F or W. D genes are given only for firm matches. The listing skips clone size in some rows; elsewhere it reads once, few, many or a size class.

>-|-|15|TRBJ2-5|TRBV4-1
TGCGCCAGCAGCCTGGCGGGGAATTTCCAAGAGACCCAGTACTTC
CASSLAGNFQETQYF
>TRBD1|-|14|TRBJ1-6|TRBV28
TGTGCCAGCAGTAGAGAAACAGGGGCTAGGTCCCTCCACTTT
CASSRETGARSLHF
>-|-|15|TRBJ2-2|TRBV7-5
TGTGTCAGAAGCTTAGCGACCAGGGCGGGGGGGGAGCTGTTTTTT
CVRSLATRAGGELFF
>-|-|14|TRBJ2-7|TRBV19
TGTGCCAGTAGTAAAACGGGATATTCCTACGAGCAGTACTTC
CASSKTGYSYEQYF
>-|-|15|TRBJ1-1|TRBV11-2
TGTGCCAGCAGCTTAACTCCGGACAGAACGTCTGAAGCTTTCTTT
CASSLTPDRTSEAFF
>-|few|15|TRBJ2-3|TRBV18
TGTGCCAGCTCACCGATTCAGGGTGGCACAGATACGCAGTATTTT
CASSPIQGGTDTQYF
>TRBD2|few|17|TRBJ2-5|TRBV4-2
TGTGCCAGCAGCCAAGATACGGGACTAGCGATACAAGAGACCCAGTACTTC
CASSQDTGLAIQETQYF
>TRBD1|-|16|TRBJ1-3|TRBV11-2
TGTGCCAGCAGGTTAACCGGGACAGGGTCTAGAAACACCATATATTTT
CASRLTGTGSRNTIYF
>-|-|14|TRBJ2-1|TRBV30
TGTGCCTGGAGTGTAGGGCTAGCCAACAATGAGCAGTTCTTC
CAWSVGLANNEQFF
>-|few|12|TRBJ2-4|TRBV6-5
TGTGCCGGGCAGGGGACCAAAAACATTCAGTACTTC
CAGQGTKNIQYF
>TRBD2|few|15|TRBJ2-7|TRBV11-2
TGTGCCAGCAGCCCCAGCGGGAGGAGCTCCTACGAGCAGTACTTC
CASSPSGRSSYEQYF
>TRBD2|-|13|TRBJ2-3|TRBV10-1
TGCGCCAGCAGTGACGGGAGGGGAGATACGCAGTATTTT
CASSDGRGDTQYF
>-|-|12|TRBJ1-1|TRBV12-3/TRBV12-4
TGTGCCAGCACCCTGAGGAGGGCTGAAGCTTTCTTT
CASTLRRAEAFF
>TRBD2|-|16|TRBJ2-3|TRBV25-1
TGTGCCAGCAGTGAGTTCACTAGCGGGAGGGCAGGGACGCAGTATTTT
CASSEFTSGRAGTQYF
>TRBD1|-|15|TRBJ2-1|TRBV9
TGTGCCAGCAGTCCGACAGGGGGGTCTTACAATGAGCAGTTCTTC
CASSPTGGSYNEQFF
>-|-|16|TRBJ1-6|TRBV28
TGTGCCAGCAGCTTCCCCAGGGCAGGGAATTATTCACCCCTCCACTTT
CASSFPRAGNYSPLHF
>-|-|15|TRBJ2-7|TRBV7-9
TGTGCCAGCAGCTTAGGCCCATTCGGGACCTACGAGCAGTACTTC
CASSLGPFGTYEQYF
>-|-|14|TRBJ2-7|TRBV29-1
TGCAGCGTCTTCTCAAGTGGGAGCTCCTACGAGCAGTACTTC
CSVFSSGSSYEQYF
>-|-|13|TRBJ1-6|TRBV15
TGTGCCACCAGCAGAGAGAGTTATTCACCCCTCCACTTT
CATSRESYSPLHF
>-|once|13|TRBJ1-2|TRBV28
TGTGCCAGCAGTTCGGGGGGTCGCTATGGCTACACCTTC
CASSSGGRYGYTF
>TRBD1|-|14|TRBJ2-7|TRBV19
TGTGCCAGTAGTCGGGACAGGGTTACCTACGAGCAGTACTTC
CASSRDRVTYEQYF
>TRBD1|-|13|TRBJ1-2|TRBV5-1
TGCGCCAGCAGCTTGGACAGGGGGTACGGCTACACCTTC
CASSLDRGYGYTF
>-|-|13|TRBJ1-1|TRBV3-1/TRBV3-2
TGTGCCAGCAGCCCTAGCGAGAACACTGAAGCTTTCTTT
CASSPSENTEAFF
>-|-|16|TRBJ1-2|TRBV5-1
TGCGCCAGCAGCTTGGCCAGGTCAGGCCCAAACTATGGCTACACCTTC
CASSLARSGPNYGYTF
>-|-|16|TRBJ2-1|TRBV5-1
TGCGCCAGCAGCCCCGGTGCCCTAGTGATGGGCAATGAGCAGTTCTTC
CASSPGALVMGNEQFF
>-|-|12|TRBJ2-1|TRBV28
TGTGCCAGCGGCTGGACTACCGATGAGCAGTTCTTC
CASGWTTDEQFF
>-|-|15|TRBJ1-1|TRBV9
TGTGCCAGCAGCGTAGCGGCGGGATGGAACACTGAAGCTTTCTTT
CASSVAAGWNTEAFF
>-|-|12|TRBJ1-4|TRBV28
TGTGCCAGCAGTCTGTCTAATGAAAAACTGTTTTTT
CASSLSNEKLFF
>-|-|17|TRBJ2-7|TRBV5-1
TGCGCCAGCAGCTTGGTAGCAGGGCAAACCTTAACCTACGAGCAGTACTTC
CASSLVAGQTLTYEQYF
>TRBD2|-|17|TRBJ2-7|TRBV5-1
TGCGCCAGCAGCTTTATCTCCGGGACTAGCGTCTCCTACGAGCAGTACTTC
CASSFISGTSVSYEQYF
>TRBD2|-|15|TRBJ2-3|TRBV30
TGTGCCTGGAGTCTAGCGGGAGGGAGCACAGATACGCAGTATTTT
CAWSLAGGSTDTQYF
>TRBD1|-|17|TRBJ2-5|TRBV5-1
TGCGCCAGCAGCTTGCAGCCACAGGGGTCCATCCAAGAGACCCAGTACTTC
CASSLQPQGSIQETQYF